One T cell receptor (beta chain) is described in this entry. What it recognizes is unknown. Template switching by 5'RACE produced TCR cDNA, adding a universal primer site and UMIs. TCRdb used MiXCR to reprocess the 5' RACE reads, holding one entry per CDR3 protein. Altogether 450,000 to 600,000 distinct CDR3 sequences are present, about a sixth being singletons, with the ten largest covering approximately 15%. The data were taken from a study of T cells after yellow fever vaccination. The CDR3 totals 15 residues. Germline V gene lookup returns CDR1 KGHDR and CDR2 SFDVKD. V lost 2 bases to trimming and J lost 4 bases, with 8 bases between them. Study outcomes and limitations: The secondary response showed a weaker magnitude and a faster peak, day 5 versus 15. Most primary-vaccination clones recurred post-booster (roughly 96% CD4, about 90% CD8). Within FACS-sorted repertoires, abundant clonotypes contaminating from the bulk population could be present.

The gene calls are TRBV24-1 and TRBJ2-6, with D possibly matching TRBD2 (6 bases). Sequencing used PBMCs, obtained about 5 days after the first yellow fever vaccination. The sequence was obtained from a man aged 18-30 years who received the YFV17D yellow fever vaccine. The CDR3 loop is CATSDSGVGANVLTF. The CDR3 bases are TGTGCCACCAGTGATTCGGGGGTCGGGGCCAACGTCCTGACTTTC.